This T cell receptor (beta chain) was sequenced in a study of cytomegalovirus exposure and HLA in healthy donors. The length of the CDR3 is 14 residues. The V and J ends lost 2 bases and 1 base respectively, with 6 bases between them. Germline V lookup: CDR1 SGHTA, CDR2 FQGNSA. Overall study results and limits: Specific recognition of CMV antigens was confirmed in vitro for a few chains (all CMV-associated). The authors listed some 150 TCR beta chains as cytomegalovirus-associated. Cytomegalovirus status, reportedly, was diagnosed with high specificity and sensitivity by the classifier.

This PCR relied on a set of 60 Vbeta primers and 13 Jbeta primers. The protocol was immunoSEQ multiplex PCR, while the TCRdb copy is restricted to in-frame clones and leaves out a portion. The sample lists about 180,000 clones; approximately 80% were seen once. A word on this clone: What it binds is unknown. In the same sample, other DNA sequences code for this CDR3.

Unrecorded immune exposures were likely, despite nominal health at sampling. The V call is TRBV7-2, the J call TRBJ1-5, with a weak D call TRBD1 (5 bases). The sequenced sample consisted of PBMCs. The TCR originated in a girl between 5 and 17 years old in good health and CMV-seropositive. Here the CDR3 DNA reads TGTGCCAGCAGCTTACGGGGGAGCAATCAGCCCCAGCATTTT. It yields the protein CASSLRGSNQPQHF.